This T cell receptor (beta chain) was observed in a study of OX40 agonist ivuxolimab in advanced cancers. Study information: The study gave patients intravenous ivuxolimab at 0.01 to 10 mg/kg every 2 weeks. The group had a mean age of around 64 years, ranged from 23 to 79, and was 75% to 85% male. Partial responses were achieved by three patients, one with hepatocellular carcinoma and two with cutaneous melanoma.

Data came from immunoSEQ multiplex PCR; TCRdb stores just in-frame clones and leaves some out. The repertoire holds tens of thousands of clones, with approximately 87% as singletons. This clone was counted between two and nine times. Its target is unknown. Whole-study results and caveats: Expanded peripheral T-cell antigen specificity went undetermined.

This CDR3 is 15 amino acids long. V lost 4 bases to trimming and J lost 6 bases, with 19 bases between them. Germline CDR1 and CDR2: LGHNA and YSLEER. This rearrangement joins TRBV4-3 to TRBJ2-7, with D possibly TRBD2 on 7 matching bases. The TCR comes from an adult with an advanced solid tumor such as melanoma, head and neck, liver or kidney cancer. Sequences were derived from CD4+ or CD8+ T cells sorted from blood, sampled in a trial of the OX40 agonist ivuxolimab. In nucleotides, the CDR3 is TGCGCCAGCAGCCCGTGGGGGGGGCACGAAGGCGAGCAGTACTTC. This translates into CASSPWGGHEGEQYF.